This is a list of T cell receptor beta chains from one sample in a study of T-cell memory formation after mild COVID-19. TCRdb redid the calling of the 5' RACE reads with MiXCR, one entry per CDR3 protein. This table has approximately 150,000 distinct CDR3 sequences, around 13% appearing once. The sequencing sample was made of PBMCs or a T cell subset sorted from them (not recorded which). The receptors originated from an adult woman who had mild COVID-19 (a few samples of this study predate the infection). Cell type and time point are not known. Each CDR3 is given with its conserved first and last residue. D genes are given only for firm matches. A clone size is listed for some rows: how often the clone was seen (once, few, many), or a class if it is expanded.

V gene: TRBV2
clone size: .
J gene: TRBJ2-4
CDR3 length: 15
D gene: TRBD1
CDR3 protein: CARSIQGASKNIQYF
CDR3 DNA: TGTGCCAGAAGTATACAGGGGGCATCCAAAAACATTCAGTACTTC

V gene: TRBV10-3
clone size: .
J gene: TRBJ1-5
CDR3 length: 16
D gene: TRBD1
CDR3 protein: CAISETGGAGNQPQHF
CDR3 DNA: TGTGCCATCAGTGAGACAGGGGGCGCGGGCAATCAGCCCCAGCATTTT

V gene: TRBV4-1
clone size: few
J gene: TRBJ2-2
CDR3 length: 13
D gene: .
CDR3 protein: CASRDRNTGELFF
CDR3 DNA: TGCGCCAGCAGGGACAGGAACACCGGGGAGCTGTTTTTT

V gene: TRBV7-2
clone size: .
J gene: TRBJ2-1
CDR3 length: 14
D gene: .
CDR3 protein: CASSRDSAYNEQFF
CDR3 DNA: TGTGCCAGCAGCCGCGACTCCGCCTACAATGAGCAGTTCTTC

V gene: TRBV20-1
clone size: .
J gene: TRBJ1-2
CDR3 length: 13
D gene: TRBD1
CDR3 protein: CSARTGRSYGYTF
CDR3 DNA: TGCAGTGCACGGACAGGGAGGAGCTATGGCTACACCTTC

V gene: TRBV5-1
clone size: .
J gene: TRBJ1-1
CDR3 length: 13
D gene: .
CDR3 protein: CASSPRVNTEAFF
CDR3 DNA: TGCGCCAGCAGTCCGAGGGTGAACACTGAAGCTTTCTTT

V gene: TRBV2
clone size: .
J gene: TRBJ2-7
CDR3 length: 15
D gene: TRBD1
CDR3 protein: CASRDRTQGAHEQYF
CDR3 DNA: TGTGCCAGCAGGGACAGGACACAGGGGGCCCACGAGCAGTACTTC

V gene: TRBV6-5
clone size: few
J gene: TRBJ1-3
CDR3 length: 15
D gene: .
CDR3 protein: CASSSTAPTGNTIYF
CDR3 DNA: TGTGCCAGCAGTTCCACGGCTCCTACTGGAAACACCATATATTTT

V gene: TRBV12-3/TRBV12-4
clone size: .
J gene: TRBJ2-2
CDR3 length: 13
D gene: .
CDR3 protein: CASRVATSGELFF
CDR3 DNA: TGTGCCAGCAGAGTCGCCACGTCCGGGGAGCTGTTTTTT

V gene: TRBV7-2
clone size: few
J gene: TRBJ2-7
CDR3 length: 14
D gene: TRBD2
CDR3 protein: CASSLVQRGYEQYF
CDR3 DNA: TGTGCCAGCAGCTTAGTCCAGCGGGGCTACGAGCAGTACTTC

V gene: TRBV7-2
clone size: few
J gene: TRBJ2-7
CDR3 length: 18
D gene: TRBD2
CDR3 protein: CASSLRSLAGGVSYEQYF
CDR3 DNA: TGTGCCAGCAGCCTAAGGAGTCTAGCGGGAGGGGTTTCCTACGAGCAGTACTTC

V gene: TRBV29-1
clone size: few
J gene: TRBJ2-7
CDR3 length: 13
D gene: TRBD1
CDR3 protein: CSVLGQNSYEQYF
CDR3 DNA: TGCAGCGTGTTGGGACAGAACTCCTACGAGCAGTACTTC

V gene: TRBV7-2
clone size: few
J gene: TRBJ2-7
CDR3 length: 14
D gene: TRBD1
CDR3 protein: CASSQATGGYEQYF
CDR3 DNA: TGTGCCAGCAGCCAGGCGACAGGGGGCTACGAGCAGTACTTC

V gene: TRBV12-3/TRBV12-4
clone size: .
J gene: TRBJ2-1
CDR3 length: 12
D gene: .
CDR3 protein: CASREGAGEQFF
CDR3 DNA: TGTGCCAGCAGGGAGGGGGCTGGTGAGCAGTTCTTC

V gene: TRBV27
clone size: few
J gene: TRBJ2-1
CDR3 length: 13
D gene: .
CDR3 protein: CASSQSPQGLRFF
CDR3 DNA: TGTGCCAGCAGTCAGTCACCGCAGGGGCTCCGGTTCTTC

V gene: TRBV6-2/TRBV6-3
clone size: many
J gene: TRBJ2-3
CDR3 length: 15
D gene: TRBD2
CDR3 protein: CASSPRLAGGDTQYF
CDR3 DNA: TGTGCCAGCAGCCCCCGACTAGCGGGGGGTGATACGCAGTATTTT

V gene: TRBV7-6
clone size: .
J gene: TRBJ2-1
CDR3 length: 16
D gene: TRBD1
CDR3 protein: CASSLELGGTINEQFF
CDR3 DNA: TGTGCCAGCAGCTTAGAGTTAGGGGGCACCATCAATGAGCAGTTCTTC

V gene: TRBV4-3
clone size: few
J gene: TRBJ2-1
CDR3 length: 17
D gene: TRBD2
CDR3 protein: CASSQDLSSGSMNEQFF
CDR3 DNA: TGCGCCAGCAGCCAAGATCTTTCTAGCGGAAGTATGAATGAGCAGTTCTTC

V gene: TRBV25-1
clone size: .
J gene: TRBJ2-7
CDR3 length: 15
D gene: TRBD1
CDR3 protein: CASGDRGRFGYEQYF
CDR3 DNA: TGTGCCAGCGGCGACAGGGGGCGATTCGGCTACGAGCAGTACTTC

V gene: TRBV24-1
clone size: few
J gene: TRBJ2-2
CDR3 length: 18
D gene: .
CDR3 protein: CATSDRGLSLTNTGELFF
CDR3 DNA: TGTGCCACCAGTGACCGCGGACTATCGCTAACGAACACCGGGGAGCTGTTTTTT

V gene: TRBV7-3
clone size: few
J gene: TRBJ2-5
CDR3 length: 13
D gene: .
CDR3 protein: CASSLWGEQTQYF
CDR3 DNA: TGTGCCAGCAGCTTATGGGGGGAACAGACCCAGTACTTC

V gene: TRBV29-1
clone size: few
J gene: TRBJ2-2
CDR3 length: 12
D gene: .
CDR3 protein: CSSYRETGELFF
CDR3 DNA: TGCAGCTCGTACAGGGAAACCGGGGAGCTGTTTTTT

V gene: TRBV19
clone size: many
J gene: TRBJ2-7
CDR3 length: 14
D gene: .
CDR3 protein: CASSPNSWSYEQYF
CDR3 DNA: TGTGCCAGTAGTCCGAACTCATGGTCCTACGAGCAGTACTTC

V gene: TRBV29-1
clone size: few
J gene: TRBJ1-1
CDR3 length: 13
D gene: TRBD1
CDR3 protein: CSDMTGVNTEAFF
CDR3 DNA: TGCAGCGACATGACAGGGGTGAACACTGAAGCTTTCTTT

V gene: TRBV3-1
clone size: few
J gene: TRBJ2-7
CDR3 length: 15
D gene: TRBD1
CDR3 protein: CASSQPGQGAYEQYF
CDR3 DNA: TGTGCCAGCAGCCAGCCGGGACAGGGGGCGTACGAGCAGTACTTC

V gene: TRBV20-1
clone size: .
J gene: TRBJ2-3
CDR3 length: 14
D gene: .
CDR3 protein: CSALPRGGTDTQYF
CDR3 DNA: TGCAGTGCTTTGCCCCGAGGGGGGACAGATACGCAGTATTTT

V gene: TRBV25-1
clone size: many
J gene: TRBJ2-7
CDR3 length: 11
D gene: .
CDR3 protein: CASSIYYEQYF
CDR3 DNA: TGTGCCAGCAGTATCTACTACGAGCAGTACTTC

V gene: TRBV12-3/TRBV12-4
clone size: .
J gene: TRBJ1-1
CDR3 length: 13
D gene: .
CDR3 protein: CASSLREGAEAFF
CDR3 DNA: TGTGCCAGCAGTTTAAGGGAGGGCGCTGAAGCTTTCTTT

V gene: TRBV5-1
clone size: .
J gene: TRBJ2-2
CDR3 length: 18
D gene: .
CDR3 protein: CASSLAPTVASRTGELFF
CDR3 DNA: TGCGCCAGCAGCTTGGCCCCAACAGTAGCCTCGAGAACCGGGGAGCTGTTTTTT

V gene: TRBV7-9
clone size: .
J gene: TRBJ2-3
CDR3 length: 18
D gene: TRBD2
CDR3 protein: CASSLPGLAGADTDTQYF
CDR3 DNA: TGTGCCAGCAGCCTCCCGGGACTAGCGGGAGCAGACACAGATACGCAGTATTTT

V gene: TRBV7-6
clone size: few
J gene: TRBJ2-2
CDR3 length: 16
D gene: .
CDR3 protein: CASSSTKVSGTGELFF
CDR3 DNA: TGTGCCAGCAGCTCCACTAAAGTATCAGGGACCGGGGAGCTGTTTTTT

V gene: TRBV5-1
clone size: .
J gene: TRBJ1-1
CDR3 length: 14
D gene: .
CDR3 protein: CASSLGSGSTEAFF
CDR3 DNA: TGCGCCAGCAGCTTGGGGTCAGGGAGCACTGAAGCTTTCTTT

V gene: TRBV27
clone size: .
J gene: TRBJ2-7
CDR3 length: 16
D gene: .
CDR3 protein: CASSSPRDGGTYEQYF
CDR3 DNA: TGTGCCAGCAGTTCACCCAGGGACGGAGGGACCTACGAGCAGTACTTC

V gene: TRBV9
clone size: .
J gene: TRBJ1-2
CDR3 length: 14
D gene: .
CDR3 protein: CASSAGQHHDGYTF
CDR3 DNA: TGTGCCAGCAGCGCCGGGCAGCACCATGATGGCTACACCTTC

V gene: TRBV10-3
clone size: few
J gene: TRBJ2-3
CDR3 length: 12
D gene: .
CDR3 protein: CAIRTATDTQYF
CDR3 DNA: TGTGCCATCAGGACAGCCACAGATACGCAGTATTTT

V gene: TRBV25-1
clone size: few
J gene: TRBJ2-5
CDR3 length: 13
D gene: TRBD1
CDR3 protein: CASSKTGKETQYF
CDR3 DNA: TGTGCCAGCAGTAAGACAGGGAAAGAGACCCAGTACTTC

V gene: TRBV18
clone size: few
J gene: TRBJ1-2
CDR3 length: 17
D gene: .
CDR3 protein: CASSPPGNLQGSYGYTF
CDR3 DNA: TGTGCCAGCTCACCACCGGGGAACTTGCAGGGCTCCTATGGCTACACCTTC

V gene: TRBV24-1
clone size: few
J gene: TRBJ2-1
CDR3 length: 16
D gene: .
CDR3 protein: CATSDGGGPSYNEQFF
CDR3 DNA: TGTGCCACCAGTGATGGGGGGGGGCCCTCCTACAATGAGCAGTTCTTC

V gene: TRBV6-5
clone size: few
J gene: TRBJ1-4
CDR3 length: 12
D gene: .
CDR3 protein: CASSSPSGRLFF
CDR3 DNA: TGTGCCAGCAGTTCACCCTCAGGGCGGCTGTTTTTT

V gene: TRBV9
clone size: .
J gene: TRBJ2-3
CDR3 length: 15
D gene: .
CDR3 protein: CASSAIASSTDTQYF
CDR3 DNA: TGTGCCAGCAGCGCAATAGCGTCAAGCACAGATACGCAGTATTTT

V gene: TRBV5-5
clone size: many
J gene: TRBJ2-1
CDR3 length: 12
D gene: .
CDR3 protein: CASSLAGIEQFF
CDR3 DNA: TGTGCCAGCAGCTTGGCGGGGATTGAGCAGTTCTTC

V gene: TRBV5-6
clone size: .
J gene: TRBJ2-7
CDR3 length: 15
D gene: .
CDR3 protein: CASSLEGRQYYEQYF
CDR3 DNA: TGTGCCAGCAGCTTGGAAGGGAGACAGTATTACGAGCAGTACTTC

V gene: TRBV20-1
clone size: few
J gene: TRBJ1-1
CDR3 length: 12
D gene: .
CDR3 protein: CSARGLFPEAFF
CDR3 DNA: TGCAGTGCTAGAGGACTCTTCCCTGAAGCTTTCTTT

V gene: TRBV14
clone size: .
J gene: TRBJ2-6
CDR3 length: 20
D gene: TRBD1
CDR3 protein: CASSQERDRQISSGANVLTF
CDR3 DNA: TGTGCCAGCAGCCAAGAACGGGACAGGCAGATTAGCTCTGGGGCCAACGTCCTGACTTTC

V gene: TRBV9
clone size: few
J gene: TRBJ1-2
CDR3 length: 13
D gene: .
CDR3 protein: CASSPGRSGGYTF
CDR3 DNA: TGTGCCAGCAGCCCCGGGAGGTCGGGTGGCTACACCTTC

V gene: TRBV9
clone size: .
J gene: TRBJ2-7
CDR3 length: 14
D gene: .
CDR3 protein: CASSSGWSSYEQYF
CDR3 DNA: TGTGCCAGCAGCTCGGGGTGGAGCTCCTACGAGCAGTACTTC

V gene: TRBV4-3
clone size: few
J gene: TRBJ2-7
CDR3 length: 15
D gene: .
CDR3 protein: CASSQEYSGTYEQYF
CDR3 DNA: TGCGCCAGCAGCCAAGAGTACTCAGGGACCTACGAGCAGTACTTC

V gene: TRBV6-2/TRBV6-3
clone size: many
J gene: TRBJ2-2
CDR3 length: 16
D gene: TRBD1
CDR3 protein: CASSYTQGAVTGELFF
CDR3 DNA: TGTGCCAGCAGTTATACACAGGGGGCAGTTACCGGGGAGCTGTTTTTT

V gene: TRBV12-3/TRBV12-4
clone size: many
J gene: TRBJ2-7
CDR3 length: 14
D gene: .
CDR3 protein: CASSLRQPPDEQYF
CDR3 DNA: TGTGCCAGCAGTTTGAGACAGCCCCCCGACGAGCAGTACTTC

V gene: TRBV7-2
clone size: .
J gene: TRBJ2-1
CDR3 length: 17
D gene: .
CDR3 protein: CASSSLPGAYSYNEQFF
CDR3 DNA: TGTGCCAGCAGCTCCCTGCCCGGGGCCTACTCCTACAATGAGCAGTTCTTC

V gene: TRBV4-1
clone size: few
J gene: TRBJ2-7
CDR3 length: 15
D gene: TRBD1
CDR3 protein: CASSQDQDRKAMRYF
CDR3 DNA: TGCGCCAGCAGCCAAGATCAGGACAGGAAGGCCATGCGGTACTTC

V gene: TRBV7-9
clone size: few
J gene: TRBJ1-6
CDR3 length: 15
D gene: .
CDR3 protein: CASSRGSSYNSPLHF
CDR3 DNA: TGTGCCAGCAGCAGAGGGAGCTCCTATAATTCACCCCTCCACTTT

V gene: TRBV18
clone size: few
J gene: TRBJ2-7
CDR3 length: 15
D gene: .
CDR3 protein: CASSPGVGSSYEQYF
CDR3 DNA: TGTGCCAGCTCACCAGGGGTCGGGTCCTCCTACGAGCAGTACTTC

V gene: TRBV15
clone size: .
J gene: TRBJ2-1
CDR3 length: 15
D gene: .
CDR3 protein: CATSRDRGPWDEQFF
CDR3 DNA: TGTGCCACCAGCAGAGATCGGGGCCCTTGGGATGAGCAGTTCTTC

V gene: TRBV20-1
clone size: .
J gene: TRBJ1-5
CDR3 length: 16
D gene: .
CDR3 protein: CSARDLTDPGNQPQHF
CDR3 DNA: TGCAGTGCTAGAGATCTAACGGACCCGGGCAATCAGCCCCAGCATTTT

V gene: TRBV4-3
clone size: few
J gene: TRBJ2-3
CDR3 length: 13
D gene: .
CDR3 protein: CASSQARADTQYF
CDR3 DNA: TGCGCCAGCAGCCAAGCGAGGGCAGATACGCAGTATTTT

V gene: TRBV3-1
clone size: few
J gene: TRBJ1-1
CDR3 length: 13
D gene: .
CDR3 protein: CASGFGAITEAFF
CDR3 DNA: TGTGCCAGCGGGTTTGGGGCGATCACTGAAGCTTTCTTT

V gene: TRBV27
clone size: many
J gene: TRBJ2-7
CDR3 length: 15
D gene: TRBD2
CDR3 protein: CASSLRLAGGFEQYF
CDR3 DNA: TGTGCCAGCAGTCTCCGACTAGCGGGGGGCTTTGAGCAGTACTTC

V gene: TRBV30
clone size: .
J gene: TRBJ2-1
CDR3 length: 14
D gene: .
CDR3 protein: CAWSVLVGGGEQFF
CDR3 DNA: TGTGCCTGGAGTGTACTAGTGGGAGGGGGTGAGCAGTTCTTC

V gene: TRBV6-5
clone size: few
J gene: TRBJ2-5
CDR3 length: 16
D gene: .
CDR3 protein: CASSSLQGTIIWTQYF
CDR3 DNA: TGTGCCAGCAGTTCGCTGCAGGGTACAATAATATGGACCCAGTACTTC